The TCR beta chain described here comes from a study of cytomegalovirus exposure and HLA in healthy donors. The wider study: The 95 to 150 validation repertoires used a platform that matched the one used for the approximately 670 first-cohort repertoires, as a later analysis reported.

Using immunoSEQ multiplex PCR, the repertoire was profiled, and TCRdb retains in-frame clones only, with some absent. The sample contains more than 300,000 clones, 86% of which appear only once. This CDR3 comprises 15 residues. V shed 5 bases and J 4 bases; nucleotides not matched to a gene: 10. From germline, CDR1 is MNHNS and CDR2 SASEGT. The rearrangement joins TRBV6-1 to TRBJ2-7, with 8 bases fitting TRBD1. This TCR was sampled from a young woman in good health and CMV-seronegative. Sample: PBMCs. The CDR3 region is CASSQEGTGLYEQYF. CDR3 DNA: TGTGCCAGCAGTCAAGAGGGGACAGGCTTATACGAGCAGTACTTC.